Presented here are 25 T cell receptor beta chains from one specimen sequenced in a study of blood T cell repertoires in COVID-19. TCRdb keeps only in-frame clones here, not all; method: immunoSEQ multiplex PCR. The data hold roughly 66,000 clones, with 82% observed a single time. Input material: peripheral blood. The receptors stem from a man aged 55 to 70 with acute or convalescent COVID-19.

This sequence joins TRBV5-4 and TRBJ2-4, with 7 nucleotides matching TRBD1. This CDR3 region has 16 residues. Unmatched junction bases numbered 3, after V lost 0 bases and J lost 0 bases. The germline V gene has CDR1 SGHNT and CDR2 YYREEE (reference sequence). The chain's CDR3 is CASSLGGQQAKNIQYF. Here the CDR3 DNA reads TGTGCCAGCAGCTTGGGGGGACAGCAAGCCAAAAACATTCAGTACTTC. The full variable domain, completed using reference TRBV5-4 and TRBJ2-4, is ETGVTQSPTHLIKTRGQQVTLRCSSQSGHNTVSWYQQALGQGPQFIFQYYREEENGRGNFPPRFSGLQFPNYSSELNVNALELDDSALYLCASSLGGQQAKNIQYFGAGTRLSVL.

The chain couples TRBV5-4 to TRBJ1-3, with 8 bases identical to TRBD1. The CDR3 extends over 16 amino acids. V lost 4 bases to trimming and J lost 0 bases; unmatched junction nucleotides: 6. The V gene's germline CDR1 is SGHNT and CDR2 YYREEE (reference sequence). The CDR3 spells CASSLGQELSGNTIYF. CDR3 sequence (DNA): TGTGCCAGCAGCCTGGGACAGGAACTCTCTGGAAACACCATATATTTT.

The genes are TRBV10-3 and TRBJ1-1, with 9 positions matching TRBD1. CDR1 is ENHRY and CDR2 is SYGVKD in the germline V gene. The CDR3 has 13 amino acids. Losses at the gene ends were 6 bases for V and 4 bases for J; bases not matched to a gene: 3. The CDR3 nucleotides read TGTGCCATCAGCCAGACAGGGGGCACTGAAGCTTTCTTT. This sequence encodes CAISQTGGTEAFF.

This clone was detected a few times. V usage is TRBV5-6 and J usage is TRBJ2-7; tentatively, D is TRBD2 (6 bases). Germline loops: CDR1 SGHDT, CDR2 YYEEEE. This CDR3 has 15 residues. Trimming cost V 6 bases and J 6 bases, with 22 bases left between them. The CDR3 sequence: CASTRGEWDFAEQYV. DNA for the CDR3: TGTGCCAGCACCCGAGGGGAATGGGACTTCGCCGAGCAGTACGTC.

This rearrangement joins TRBV5-8 to TRBJ1-4; 9 bases fit TRBD1. V was clipped by 4 bases and J by 1 base; unmatched bases: 2. Germline V gives CDR1 SGHTS, CDR2 YDEGEE. The length of the CDR3 is 15 residues. The CDR3: CASSAGQGTNEKLFF. Written as DNA, the CDR3 is TGTGCCAGCAGCGCGGGACAGGGAACTAATGAAAAACTGTTTTTT.

The chain recombines TRBV5-1 with TRBJ1-4; TRBD1 matches 8 bases. V trimming: 5 bases; J trimming: 5 bases; junction bases outside the gene matches: 5. The CDR3 loop spans 14 amino acids. Germline values: CDR1 SGHRS, CDR2 YFSETQ. The CDR3 coding sequence is TGCGCCAGCAGGGCGACAGGGGCGAATGAAAAACTGTTTTTT. Encoded protein: CASRATGANEKLFF.

This chain connects TRBV6-5 to TRBJ1-1; weak D call: TRBD1 (5 bases). This CDR3 has 11 residues. Looked up from germline, CDR1 is MNHEY and CDR2 is SVGAGI. V dropped 8 bases and J dropped 2 bases, with 6 bases sitting between them. The CDR3 spells CASDRNTEAFF. In nucleotides, the CDR3 is TGTGCCAGCGACAGAAACACTGAAGCTTTCTTT.

The rearrangement links TRBV2 to TRBJ2-7, with TRBD2 identical over 9 bases. J was trimmed by 0 bases and V by 1 base; bases with no gene match: 13. The CDR3 contains 19 residues. Germline V lookup: CDR1 SNHLY, CDR2 FYNNEI. CDR3 sequence reads: CASSEVGLAGRISSYEQYV. Here the CDR3 DNA reads TGTGCCAGCAGTGAAGTAGGTCTAGCGGGGCGGATTAGCTCCTACGAGCAGTACGTC.

The chain joins TRBV5-4 to TRBJ2-7; TRBD2 matches at 15 bases. CDR1 and CDR2 (germline): SGHNT, YYREEE (reference sequence). The trim removed 4 bases at V and 2 bases at J, leaving 4 bases unmatched. The CDR3 length is 16 residues. CDR3 sequence: CASSGGLAGGPYEQYF. CDR3 in DNA: TGTGCCAGCAGCGGTGGACTAGCGGGGGGGCCCTACGAGCAGTACTTC.

The CDR3: CASSLDIQVDGYTF. In DNA, the CDR3 is TGCGCCAGCAGCTTAGATATCCAGGTGGATGGCTACACCTTC. V is TRBV5-1 and J is TRBJ1-2; no clear D gene. The germline gives CDR1 SGHRS, CDR2 YFSETQ. Deletions cut 2 bases from V and 6 bases from J, with 14 bases between. CDR3 length: 14 residues.

The V and J genes are TRBV19 and TRBJ1-1, with 8 bases identical to TRBD1. This CDR3 has 14 amino acids. V dropped 5 bases and J dropped 5; count of bases not matched to a gene: 7. Looked up from germline, CDR1 is LNHDA and CDR2 is SQIVND (reference sequence). This CDR3 is CASSRQGMGTEAFF. CDR3 in DNA: TGTGCCAGTAGTCGACAGGGGATGGGAACTGAAGCTTTCTTT.

The chain links TRBV6-2 or TRBV6-3 to TRBJ1-1, with D possibly being TRBD1 (6 bases). Trimming took off 5 bases at V and 4 bases at J, with 29 bases between the two ends. CDR3 size: 19 residues. Germline assignment: CDR1 MNHEY and CDR2 SVGEGT. The CDR3 nucleotides are TGTGCCAGCAGTAGAGACCGGGACACCCGAACCGTGGGTCTCACTGAAGCTTTCTTT. It codes for CASSRDRDTRTVGLTEAFF.

The chain employs TRBV5-4 and TRBJ1-1, with D perhaps TRBD1 (6 bases). Germline loops: CDR1 SGHNT, CDR2 YYREEE (reference sequence). V was clipped by 3 bases and J by 11 bases, with 23 bases between them. The length of the CDR3 is 15 residues. This CDR3 is CASSWEGGAILNAFF. CDR3 nucleotide sequence: TGTGCCAGCAGCTGGGAGGGGGGGGCGATCTTGAATGCTTTCTTT.

The CDR3 nucleotides are TGTGCCAGCAGTGAATCCGGGACACACACGGGTGAGCAGTTCTTC. Residues: CASSESGTHTGEQFF. The rearrangement joins TRBV25-1 to TRBJ2-1; maybe TRBD1 (6 bases). There are 15 residues in the CDR3. The V and J ends lost 1 base and 9 bases respectively, with 16 bases between them. Germline loops: CDR1 MGHDK, CDR2 SYGVNS.

The chain uses TRBV10-1 and TRBJ1-2, with 8 bases lining up with TRBD1. The trim removed 6 bases at V and 4 bases at J, leaving 16 bases unmatched. The CDR3 consists of 17 residues. Germline lookup yields CDR1 WNHNN and CDR2 SYGVQD (reference sequence). CDR3 sequence: CASSFSGTGTLGYGYTF. CDR3 in DNA: TGCGCCAGCAGCTTTTCCGGGACAGGAACCCTTGGCTATGGCTACACCTTC.

The chain links TRBV15 to TRBJ1-3; tentatively, D is TRBD1 (5 bases). CDR1 LNHNV and CDR2 YYDKDF come from the germline V gene (reference sequence). The V end was cut by 0 bases, the J end by 3 bases, with 12 bases between. CDR3 length equals 16 residues. The chain's CDR3 is CATSREGTVFGNTIYF. Written as DNA, the CDR3 is TGTGCCACCAGCAGAGAGGGGACTGTCTTTGGAAACACCATATATTTT. Full variable domain (rest looked up from reference TRBV15 and TRBJ1-3): DAMVIQNPRYQVTQFGKPVTLSCSQTLNHNVMYWYQQKSSQAPKLLFHYYDKDFNNEADTPDNFQSRRPNTSFCFLDIRSPGLGDTAMYLCATSREGTVFGNTIYFGEGSWLTVV.

This chain uses TRBV10-2 with TRBJ2-7; TRBD1 is a possible D gene (5 bases). V shed 8 bases and J shed 5 bases, with 16 bases lying between them. The germline V gene has CDR1 WSHSY and CDR2 SAAADI. CDR3 length equals 13 residues. The CDR3 spells CASPWGPGNEQYF. CDR3 nucleotide sequence: TGCGCCAGCCCTTGGGGCCCCGGAAACGAGCAGTACTTC.

V gene TRBV25-1 combines with J gene TRBJ1-6; perhaps TRBD1 as D (6 bases). Trimming took 2 bases from V and 1 from J, leaving 9 bases between them. The CDR3 totals 16 residues. Germline CDR1 MGHDK, CDR2 SYGVNS. DNA for the CDR3: TGTGCCAGCAGTGAAGGTCAGGGGTCCTATAATTCACCCCTCCACTTT. It specifies CASSEGQGSYNSPLHF.

A remark on this clone: The junction does not match germline at one end; this may be a read error. The sample has other DNA sequences that encode this CDR3 too. The rearrangement joins TRBV6-5 to TRBJ1-1; 9 nucleotides line up with TRBD1. The CDR3 is made up of 13 amino acids. CDR1 and CDR2 from the germline V gene are MNHEY and SVGAGI. CDR3 nucleotide sequence: TGTGCCAGCAGTTGGGACAGGGACACTGAGGCTTTCTTT. This translates into CASSWDRDTEAFF.

The chain is built from TRBV30 and TRBJ1-1; a weak D match, TRBD1 (6 bases). Germline V lookup: CDR1 GTSNPN, CDR2 SVGIG (reference sequence). V was shortened by 8 bases and J by 2 bases, with 18 bases between the two germline ends. The CDR3 is made up of 14 amino acids. The CDR3, as DNA: TGTGCCGCTGCACGTCGGACAGTTAACACTGAAGCTTTCTTT. Residues: CAAARRTVNTEAFF. The whole variable domain, remainder taken from reference TRBV30 and TRBJ1-1, is SQTIHQWPATLVQPVGSPLSLECTVEGTSNPNLYWYRQAAGRGLQLLFYSVGIGQISSEVPQNLSASRPQDRQFILSSKKLLLSDSGFYLCAAARRTVNTEAFFGQGTRLTVV.

The chain combines TRBV10-3 with TRBJ1-2, with D perhaps TRBD1 (6 bases). Germline loops: CDR1 ENHRY, CDR2 SYGVKD. V was cut by 0 bases and J by 6 bases, with 14 bases left in between. The CDR3 runs to 15 residues. CDR3 protein: CAISESVGGADGYTF. CDR3 in DNA: TGTGCCATCAGTGAGTCTGTTGGGGGCGCGGATGGCTACACCTTC.

This clone was seen a handful of times. V usage is TRBV5-1 and J usage is TRBJ1-4; unclear D gene. Germline CDR1 SGHRS, CDR2 YFSETQ. Trimming pared 0 bases from V and 8 bases from J, leaving 11 bases between. The CDR3 extends over 14 amino acids. CDR3 amino acids: CASSLAEGFEKLFF. As DNA, the CDR3 is TGCGCCAGCAGCTTGGCAGAGGGATTCGAAAAACTGTTTTTT. Full variable domain (remainder filled in from reference TRBV5-1 and TRBJ1-4): KAGVTQTPRYLIKTRGQQVTLSCSPISGHRSVSWYQQTPGQGLQFLFEYFSETQRNKGNFPGRFSGRQFSNSRSEMNVSTLELGDSALYLCASSLAEGFEKLFFGSGTQLSVL.

This chain uses TRBV7-2 with TRBJ1-6; 9 bases agree with TRBD1. CDR1 and CDR2 from the germline V gene are SGHTA and FQGNSA. This CDR3 region has 16 residues. V lost 6 bases, J lost 9 bases, and 12 bases stayed unmatched. Here the CDR3 DNA reads TGTGCCAGCAGGCTTACCTCACAGGGGGCGCCTTCACCCCTCCACTTT. It translates to CASRLTSQGAPSPLHF.

This sequence joins TRBV4-1 and TRBJ2-2; D is possibly TRBD2 (5 bases). V shed 0 bases and J shed 5 bases, with 16 bases lying between them. From germline, CDR1 is MGHRA and CDR2 YSYEKL. The CDR3 extends over 17 amino acids. The CDR3 loop reads CASSQEAELRGTGELFF. Here the CDR3 DNA reads TGCGCCAGCAGCCAAGAAGCGGAGTTGAGAGGGACCGGGGAGCTGTTTTTT.

The gene calls are TRBV5-4 and TRBJ2-1; 13 bases agree with TRBD2. The germline V gene has CDR1 SGHNT and CDR2 YYREEE (reference sequence). The CDR3 covers 16 residues. V lost 4 bases to trimming and J lost 9 bases; unmatched junction nucleotides: 10. CDR3 nucleotides: TGTGCCAGCAGCACCCCGGGACTAGCGGGGTATCTTGAGCAGTTCTTC. Translated, it gives CASSTPGLAGYLEQFF.